A selection of T cell receptor beta chains follows, all from one sample in a study of blood T cell repertoires in COVID-19. Produced via immunoSEQ multiplex PCR; TCRdb's table is partial and in-frame only. The sample has hundreds of thousands of clones, 65% to 90% seen once. The sample was PBMCs or T cells enriched from blood (not recorded which). The source of these receptors is a woman aged 50 to 60 with acute COVID-19. The CDR3 runs from the conserved cysteine through the conserved F or W. The D gene is left open where the match is weak. Expanded clones get a size class; other rows say once, few or many, or leave the size out.

v_gene	j_gene	d_gene	abundance	CDR3nt	CDR3aa
TRBV28	TRBJ1-1	.	.	TGTGCCAGCAGTTCTTACCTAGTATTCTTT	CASSSYLVFF
TRBV27	TRBJ2-1	TRBD2	.	TGTGCCAGCAGTTTTCGGGGGGTACTTTACAATGAGCAGTTCTTC	CASSFRGVLYNEQFF
TRBV6-5	TRBJ1-5	.	.	TGTGCCAGCAGTCGAGGGAGTAGGGATCAGCCCCAGCATTTT	CASSRGSRDQPQHF
TRBV5-4	TRBJ1-1	.	.	TGTGCCAGCAGCTTGGACGGAACAGGGAACACTGAAGCTTTCTTT	CASSLDGTGNTEAFF
TRBV19	TRBJ1-5	TRBD1	few	TGTGCCACCGGGACAGGATCGTATCAGCCCCAGCATTTT	CATGTGSYQPQHF
TRBV6-6	TRBJ1-5	TRBD1	.	TGTGCCAGCAGTCCACGACCCGGACAGGGTAGCAATCAGCCCCAGCATTTT	CASSPRPGQGSNQPQHF
TRBV4-2	TRBJ1-2	.	.	TGTGCCAGCAGCCAAGGCAGGGCAGCAAGTCACTATGGCTACACCTTC	CASSQGRAASHYGYTF
TRBV2	TRBJ1-2	.	.	TGTGCCAGCGACGACAGTAACTATGGCTACACCTTC	CASDDSNYGYTF
TRBV14	TRBJ1-2	.	.	TGTGCCAGCAGCCCGGGCAGGACTGAATTCTATGGCTACACCTTC	CASSPGRTEFYGYTF
TRBV10-3	TRBJ2-1	TRBD1	.	TGTGCCATCAGTGATGGGACAGGTTCGCGGCGTGAGCAGTTCTTC	CAISDGTGSRREQFF
TRBV6-5	TRBJ1-1	TRBD1	.	TGTGCCAGCAGTTATGCCCAGGGGGCGCGTGGCACTGAAGCTTTCTTT	CASSYAQGARGTEAFF
TRBV3-1/TRBV3-2	TRBJ1-4	.	.	TGTGCCAGCAGCCCTACTATGGGAACTAATGAAAAACTGTTTTTT	CASSPTMGTNEKLFF
TRBV13	TRBJ1-6	.	.	TGTGCCAGCAGCTTAACGAGGTCCTATAATTCACCCCTCCACTTT	CASSLTRSYNSPLHF
TRBV5-1	TRBJ2-7	.	.	TGCGCCAGCAGCTTGGAGGGCAGGGTGAGCAGCGAGCAGTACTTC	CASSLEGRVSSEQYF
TRBV4-3	TRBJ1-2	.	.	TGCGCCAGCAGCCTGGATGCAGGGGGCTACACCTTC	CASSLDAGGYTF
TRBV6-1	TRBJ1-2	.	once	TGTGCCAGCAGTGAATCCGGGGGAGCCTATGGCTACACCTTC	CASSESGGAYGYTF
TRBV3-1/TRBV3-2	TRBJ1-4	.	.	TGTGCCAGCAGCCAACGTACGTGGGTCAGGGCGAATGAAAAACTGTTTTTT	CASSQRTWVRANEKLFF
TRBV4-3	TRBJ1-2	.	.	TGCGCCAGCAGCCAAGCTCAAGACAGACTCAACTATGGCTACACCTTC	CASSQAQDRLNYGYTF
TRBV5-1	TRBJ1-4	.	.	TGCGCCAGCAGCTTTGGTCCGGTAACAACTAATGAAAAACTGTTTTTT	CASSFGPVTTNEKLFF
TRBV29-1	TRBJ2-5	TRBD2	.	TGCAGCGTTGAAGGGGGGGGCCAAGAGACCCAGTACTTC	CSVEGGGQETQYF
TRBV2	TRBJ1-5	.	.	TGTGCCAGCAGTGAAGCCCTAGTCAGTAATCAGCCCCAGCATTTT	CASSEALVSNQPQHF
TRBV21-1	TRBJ2-3	.	.	TGTGCCAGCAGCCGGCGGGACCCCACAGATACGCAGTATTTT	CASSRRDPTDTQYF
TRBV3-1/TRBV3-2	TRBJ1-2	.	few	TGTGCCAGCAGCCCCTCCGATCGGGGTAACTATGGCTACACCTTC	CASSPSDRGNYGYTF
TRBV7-2	TRBJ2-2	TRBD2	.	TGTGCCAGCAGCTTAGGGACTAGGTCCGGGGAGCTGTTTTTT	CASSLGTRSGELFF
TRBV5-6	TRBJ1-4	TRBD1	once	TGTGCCAGCAGCTTGACGGGGACAGGGGCACAAGGTGAAAAACTGTTTTTT	CASSLTGTGAQGEKLFF
TRBV7-9	TRBJ2-3	TRBD1	.	TGTGCCAGCAGCTCTGGGACAGGCCGCGGAGATACGCAGTATTTT	CASSSGTGRGDTQYF
TRBV4-3	TRBJ1-2	.	.	TGCGCCAGCAGCCAGGGGGCCCTCTACACCTTC	CASSQGALYTF
TRBV3-1/TRBV3-2	TRBJ2-5	TRBD2	.	TGTGCCAGCAGCCAAGGGACTAGCGGGGGCCAAGAGACCCAGTACTTC	CASSQGTSGGQETQYF
TRBV5-1	TRBJ2-5	TRBD2	.	TGCGCCAGCAGCCCCGATGGGCGGGGGAGCCAAGAGACCCAGTACTTC	CASSPDGRGSQETQYF